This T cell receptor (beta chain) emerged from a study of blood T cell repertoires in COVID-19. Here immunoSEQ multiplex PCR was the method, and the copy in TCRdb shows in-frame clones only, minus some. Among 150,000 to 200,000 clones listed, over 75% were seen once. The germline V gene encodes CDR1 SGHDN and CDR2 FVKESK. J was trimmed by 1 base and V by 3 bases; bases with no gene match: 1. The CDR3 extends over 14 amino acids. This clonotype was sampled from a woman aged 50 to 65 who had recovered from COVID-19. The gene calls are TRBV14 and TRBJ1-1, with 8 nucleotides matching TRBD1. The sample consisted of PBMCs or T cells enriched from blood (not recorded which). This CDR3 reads CASSHGQGNTEAFF. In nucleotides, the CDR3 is TGTGCCAGCAGCCACGGACAGGGGAACACTGAAGCTTTCTTT. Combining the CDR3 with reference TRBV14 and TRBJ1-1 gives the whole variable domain EAGVTQFPSHSVIEKGQTVTLRCDPISGHDNLYWYRRVMGKEIKFLLHFVKESKQDESGMPNNRFLAERTGGTYSTLKVQPAELEDSGVYFCASSHGQGNTEAFFGQGTRLTVV.